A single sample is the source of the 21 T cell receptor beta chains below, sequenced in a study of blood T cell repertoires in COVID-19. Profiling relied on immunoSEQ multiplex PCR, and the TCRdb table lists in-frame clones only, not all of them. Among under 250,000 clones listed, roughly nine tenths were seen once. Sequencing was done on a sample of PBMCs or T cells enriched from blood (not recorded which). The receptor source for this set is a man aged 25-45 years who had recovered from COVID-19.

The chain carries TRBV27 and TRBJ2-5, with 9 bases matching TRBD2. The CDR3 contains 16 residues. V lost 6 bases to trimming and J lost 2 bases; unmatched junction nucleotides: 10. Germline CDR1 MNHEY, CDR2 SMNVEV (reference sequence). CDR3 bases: TGTGCCAGCAGACCTCCCGGGCTAGCGGGGCAAGAGACCCAGTACTTC. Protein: CASRPPGLAGQETQYF.

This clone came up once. CDR3 sequence (DNA): TGCGCCAGCAACTCTGGACTGCCAGGGGGGAATGAAAAACTGTTTTTT. Translating it yields CASNSGLPGGNEKLFF. V is TRBV5-1 and J is TRBJ1-4; TRBD1 matches at 7 bases. CDR3 length: 16 residues. CDR1 SGHRS and CDR2 YFSETQ come from the germline V gene. Trimming at V came to 6 bases and at J to 5 bases, leaving 13 bases not matched to a gene.

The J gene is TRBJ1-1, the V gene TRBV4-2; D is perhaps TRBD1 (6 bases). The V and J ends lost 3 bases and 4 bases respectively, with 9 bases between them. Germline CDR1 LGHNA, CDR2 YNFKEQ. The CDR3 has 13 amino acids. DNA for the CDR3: TGTGCCAGCAGCCAGGGGGCAGGCACTGAAGCTTTCTTT. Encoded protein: CASSQGAGTEAFF.

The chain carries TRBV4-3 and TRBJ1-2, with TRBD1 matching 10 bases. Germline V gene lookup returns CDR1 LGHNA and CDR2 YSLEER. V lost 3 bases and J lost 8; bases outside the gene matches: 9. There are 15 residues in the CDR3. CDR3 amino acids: CASSHSSGTGEGYTF. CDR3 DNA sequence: TGCGCCAGCAGCCATTCCTCCGGGACAGGGGAAGGCTACACCTTC.

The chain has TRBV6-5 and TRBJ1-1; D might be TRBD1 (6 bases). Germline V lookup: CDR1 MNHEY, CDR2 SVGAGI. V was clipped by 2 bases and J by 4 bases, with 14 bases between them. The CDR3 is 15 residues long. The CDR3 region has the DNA TGTGCCAGCAGTTACGCAACAGGGCGTTTCACTGAAGCTTTCTTT. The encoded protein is CASSYATGRFTEAFF.

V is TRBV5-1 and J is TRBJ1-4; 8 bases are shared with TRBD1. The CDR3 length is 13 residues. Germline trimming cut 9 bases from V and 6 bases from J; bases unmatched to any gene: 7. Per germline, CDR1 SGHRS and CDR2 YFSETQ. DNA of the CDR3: TGCGCCACCAGACAGGGGATGGATGAAAAACTGTTTTTT. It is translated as CATRQGMDEKLFF.

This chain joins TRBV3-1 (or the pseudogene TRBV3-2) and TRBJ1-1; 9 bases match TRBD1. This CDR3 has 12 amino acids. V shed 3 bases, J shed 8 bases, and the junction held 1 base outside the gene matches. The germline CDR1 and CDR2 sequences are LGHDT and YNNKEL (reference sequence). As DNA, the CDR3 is TGTGCCAGCAGCCAGACAGGGGGGGAAGCTTTCTTT. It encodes CASSQTGGEAFF.

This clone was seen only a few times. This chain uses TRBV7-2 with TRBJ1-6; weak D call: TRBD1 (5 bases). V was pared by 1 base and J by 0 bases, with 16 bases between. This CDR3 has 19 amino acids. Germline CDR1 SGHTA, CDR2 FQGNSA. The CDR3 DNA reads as TGTGCCAGCAGCTTAGACAGGCAGGGTAGTACCTCCTATAATTCACCCCTCCACTTT. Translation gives CASSLDRQGSTSYNSPLHF. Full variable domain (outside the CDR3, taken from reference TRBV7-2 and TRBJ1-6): GAGVSQSPSNKVTEKGKDVELRCDPISGHTALYWYRQSLGQGLEFLIYFQGNSAPDKSGLPSDRFSAERTGGSVSTLTIQRTQQEDSAVYLCASSLDRQGSTSYNSPLHFGNGTRLTVT.

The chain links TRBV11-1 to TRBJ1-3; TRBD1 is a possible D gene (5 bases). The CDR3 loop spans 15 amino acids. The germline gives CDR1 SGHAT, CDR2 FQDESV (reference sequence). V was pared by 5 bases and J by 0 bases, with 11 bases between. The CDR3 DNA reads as TGTGCCAGCAGCCCCGGACACAACTCTGGAAACACCATATATTTT. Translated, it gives CASSPGHNSGNTIYF.

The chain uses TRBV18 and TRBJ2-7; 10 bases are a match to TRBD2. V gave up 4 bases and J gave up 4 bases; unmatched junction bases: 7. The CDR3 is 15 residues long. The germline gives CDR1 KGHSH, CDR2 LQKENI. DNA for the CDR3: TGTGCCAGCTCACTGGGAGCGGGAGGGGAGTACGAGCAGTACTTC. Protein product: CASSLGAGGEYEQYF.

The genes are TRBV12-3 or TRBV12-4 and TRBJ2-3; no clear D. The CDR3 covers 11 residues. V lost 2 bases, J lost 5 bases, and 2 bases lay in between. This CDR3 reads CASSLQDTQYF. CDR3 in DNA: TGTGCCAGCAGTTTACAAGATACGCAGTATTTT.

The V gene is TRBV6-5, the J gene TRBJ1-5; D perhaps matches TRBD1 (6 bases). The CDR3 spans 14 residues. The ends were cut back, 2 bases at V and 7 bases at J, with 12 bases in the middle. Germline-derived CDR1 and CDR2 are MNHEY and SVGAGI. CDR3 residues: CASSYSTGQQPQHF. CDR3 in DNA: TGTGCCAGCAGTTACAGTACAGGGCAACAGCCCCAGCATTTT.

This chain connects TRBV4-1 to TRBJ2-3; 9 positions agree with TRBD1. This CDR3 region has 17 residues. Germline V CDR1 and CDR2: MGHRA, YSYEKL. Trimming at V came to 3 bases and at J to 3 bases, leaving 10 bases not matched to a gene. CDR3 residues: CASSQGHGTGKTDTQYF. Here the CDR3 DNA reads TGCGCCAGCAGCCAGGGACACGGGACAGGGAAGACAGATACGCAGTATTTT.

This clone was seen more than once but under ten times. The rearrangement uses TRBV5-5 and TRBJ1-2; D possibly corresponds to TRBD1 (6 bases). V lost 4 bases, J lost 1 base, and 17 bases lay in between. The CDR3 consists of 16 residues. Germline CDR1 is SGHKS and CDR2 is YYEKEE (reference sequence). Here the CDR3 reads CASSDKDSLFNYGYTF. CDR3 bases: TGTGCCAGCAGCGATAAGGACAGCCTGTTTAACTATGGCTACACCTTC.

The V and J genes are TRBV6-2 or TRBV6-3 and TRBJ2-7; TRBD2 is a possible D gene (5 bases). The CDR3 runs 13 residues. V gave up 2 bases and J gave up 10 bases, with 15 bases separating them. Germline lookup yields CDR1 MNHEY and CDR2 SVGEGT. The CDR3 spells CASSYVGGRYQYF. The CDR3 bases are TGTGCCAGCAGTTACGTCGGAGGAAGGTACCAGTACTTC.

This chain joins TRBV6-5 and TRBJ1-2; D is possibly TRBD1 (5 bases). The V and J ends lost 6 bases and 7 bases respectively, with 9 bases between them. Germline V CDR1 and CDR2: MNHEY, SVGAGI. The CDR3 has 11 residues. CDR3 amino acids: CASSQGGGYTF. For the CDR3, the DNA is TGTGCCAGCAGCCAGGGTGGTGGCTACACCTTC.

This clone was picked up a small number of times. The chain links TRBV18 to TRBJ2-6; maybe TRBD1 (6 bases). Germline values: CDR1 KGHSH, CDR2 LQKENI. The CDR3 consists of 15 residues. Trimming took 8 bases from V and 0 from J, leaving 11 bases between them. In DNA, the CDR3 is TGTGCCAGCCAAGACAGGACCTCTGGGGCCAACGTCCTGACTTTC. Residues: CASQDRTSGANVLTF.

The CDR3 spells CASSYSRTGVGIQYF. The CDR3, as DNA: TGTGCCAGCAGTTACTCGAGGACAGGGGTCGGCATTCAGTACTTC. The chain joins TRBV6-2 or TRBV6-3 to TRBJ2-4, with 9 bases that match TRBD1. With V trimmed by 0 bases and J by 9 bases, 6 bases remained unmatched. This CDR3 contains 15 residues. Germline V lookup: CDR1 MNHEY, CDR2 SVGEGT.

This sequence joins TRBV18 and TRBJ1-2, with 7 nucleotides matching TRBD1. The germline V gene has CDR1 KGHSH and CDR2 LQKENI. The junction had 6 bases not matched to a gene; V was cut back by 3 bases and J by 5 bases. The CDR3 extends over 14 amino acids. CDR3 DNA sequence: TGTGCCAGCTCACCTATACAGGGGTGGTATGGCTACACCTTC. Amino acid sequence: CASSPIQGWYGYTF.

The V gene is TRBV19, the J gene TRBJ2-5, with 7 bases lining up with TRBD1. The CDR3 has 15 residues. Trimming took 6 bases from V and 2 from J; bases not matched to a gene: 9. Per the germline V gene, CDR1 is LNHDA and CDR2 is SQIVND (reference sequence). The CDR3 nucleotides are TGTGCCAGTAGCTTCTTTCCGGGACAGCAAGAGACCCAGTACTTC. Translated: CASSFFPGQQETQYF.

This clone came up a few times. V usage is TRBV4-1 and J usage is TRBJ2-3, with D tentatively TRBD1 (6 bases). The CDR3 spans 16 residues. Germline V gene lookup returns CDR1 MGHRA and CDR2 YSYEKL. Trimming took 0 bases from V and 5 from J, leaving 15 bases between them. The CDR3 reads CASSQDLTGRRDTQYF. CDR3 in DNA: TGCGCCAGCAGCCAAGACTTAACAGGGCGGCGAGATACGCAGTATTTT.